This passage covers 26 T cell receptor beta chains from one sample sequenced in a study of beta chain features in type 1 diabetes (dated by TCRdb to 2016 to 2019). Which antigens these TCRs recognize remains unknown. Study-level results and caveats: A moderate but significant shortening of TCRB CDR3 length was observed in type 1 diabetes patients in all four CD4+ subsets.

The protocol used for the library was the immunoSEQ multiplex PCR assay. The entire isolated RNA was reverse transcribed using the High Capacity cDNA Reverse Transcription Kit, and thus expressed TCRB transcripts were sequenced. The source is immuneACCESS, and TCRdb retained only in-frame sequences with V and J called. Part of the clones is not carried over; for the studies checked, unresolved V genes explain less than half of this, and the remainder is unexplained. The sample table contains some 370,000 clones; only one count was recorded for 8% to 10% of them. Together, the top ten hold roughly 0.54% of the sample. Sequenced sample: central memory CD4+ T cells from blood. Receptor source: a man aged 25-40 years with type 1 diabetes.

About this clone itself: Other DNA sequences from this sample encode an identical CDR3 as well. The V and J genes are TRBV30 and TRBJ1-2; D unresolved. V was shortened by 0 bases and J by 2 bases, with 7 bases between the two germline ends. This CDR3 is built from 13 residues. Germline CDR1 and CDR2: GTSNPN and SVGIG (reference sequence). DNA of the CDR3: TGTGCCTGGAGTGTACCGGGAAACTATGGCTACACCTTC. Protein: CAWSVPGNYGYTF. The full variable domain, completed using reference TRBV30 and TRBJ1-2, is SQTIHQWPATLVQPVGSPLSLECTVEGTSNPNLYWYRQAAGRGLQLLFYSVGIGQISSEVPQNLSASRPQDRQFILSSKKLLLSDSGFYLCAWSVPGNYGYTFGSGTRLTVV.

The genes are TRBV5-1 and TRBJ2-7; D perhaps matches TRBD1 (6 bases). Looked up from germline, CDR1 is SGHRS and CDR2 is YFSETQ. With 0 bases removed from V and 1 base from J, the gap between germline ends came to 8 bases. The CDR3 is 14 amino acids. Here the CDR3 reads CASSLAGASYEQYF. In DNA form, the CDR3 reads TGCGCCAGCAGCTTGGCAGGGGCGTCCTACGAGCAGTACTTC.

This clone was seen a few times. The chain has TRBV18 and TRBJ1-4; the match to TRBD1 covers 8 bases. This CDR3 has 14 amino acids. V shed 6 bases, J shed 7 bases, and the junction held 7 bases outside the gene matches. The germline V gene has CDR1 KGHSH and CDR2 LQKENI. The CDR3 loop reads CASSPGGAVEKLFF. The DNA of the CDR3 is TGTGCCAGCTCCCCAGGGGGCGCGGTTGAAAAACTGTTTTTT.

V is TRBV6-5 and J is TRBJ1-2, with D possibly TRBD1 on 6 matching bases. The germline V gene encodes CDR1 MNHEY and CDR2 SVGAGI. V was shortened by 7 bases and J by 1 base, with 10 bases between the two germline ends. This CDR3 spans 13 amino acids. The CDR3 protein is CASTPDSNYGYTF. Here the CDR3 DNA reads TGTGCCAGCACCCCGGACAGTAACTATGGCTACACCTTC.

The V call is TRBV9, the J call TRBJ2-7, with D perhaps assigned TRBD1 or TRBD2 (5 bases each). This CDR3 has 14 amino acids. Trimming stripped 7 bases from V and 4 bases from J, with 18 bases between. The germline CDR1 and CDR2 sequences are SGDLS and YYNGEE. The CDR3 nucleotides are TGTGCCAGCCGTCCCGGGACGGTAGTGTACGAGCAGTACTTC. Translated: CASRPGTVVYEQYF.

Note on this clone: The sample holds other DNA sequences that translate to the same CDR3. This chain links TRBV30 with TRBJ1-3, with D possibly matching TRBD1 (5 bases). CDR3 size: 13 residues. Germline V CDR1 and CDR2: GTSNPN, SVGIG (reference sequence). Trimming stripped 4 bases from V and 0 bases from J, with 7 bases between. The CDR3 bases are TGTGCCTGGACAGGGTCCTCTGGAAACACCATATATTTT. Translated, it gives CAWTGSSGNTIYF.

This clone has a handful of counts. The CDR3 DNA is TGTGCCAGCGGTGGGGTCTCCTACAATGAGCAGTTCTTC. This sequence encodes CASGGVSYNEQFF. This chain joins TRBV27 and TRBJ2-1; D remains ambiguous. The CDR3 extends over 13 amino acids. The V end was cut by 8 bases, the J end by 0 bases, with 8 bases between. The germline CDR1 and CDR2 sequences are MNHEY and SMNVEV (reference sequence).

The chain joins TRBV4-1 to TRBJ1-2, with D possibly TRBD1 on 5 matching bases. CDR1 and CDR2 (germline): MGHRA, YSYEKL. V lost 0 bases, J lost 7 bases, and 21 bases lay in between. CDR3 length: 17 amino acids. CDR3 protein: CASSQDPGAGISGGYTF. The CDR3 DNA sequence: TGCGCCAGCAGCCAAGATCCCGGGGCAGGGATCTCCGGTGGCTACACCTTC.

This clone showed up just a few times. The chain couples TRBV6-5 to TRBJ1-2; D remains unclear. Trimming left V 8 bases short and J 8 bases short, with 18 bases between. CDR3 size: 13 residues. Germline loops: CDR1 MNHEY, CDR2 SVGAGI. The CDR3: CASLLRGFEGYTF. CDR3 coding DNA: TGTGCCAGCTTATTGCGTGGTTTCGAGGGCTACACCTTC.

The chain joins TRBV29-1 to TRBJ2-1, with 9 nucleotides matching TRBD1. The CDR3 is 14 residues long. CDR1 and CDR2 (germline): SQVTM, ANQGSEA. Trimming cost V 2 bases and J 5 bases; bases outside gene matches: 4. The CDR3 protein is CSVENRGRNNEQFF. The CDR3 coding sequence is TGCAGCGTTGAAAACAGGGGGCGCAACAATGAGCAGTTCTTC.

The chain couples TRBV2 to TRBJ2-7; D unresolved. The CDR3 length is 12 residues. Germline V CDR1 and CDR2: SNHLY, FYNNEI. Trimming took off 5 bases at V and 5 bases at J, with 10 bases between the two ends. CDR3 sequence: CASSWRTDEQYF. The CDR3 DNA is TGTGCCAGCAGTTGGCGAACGGACGAGCAGTACTTC.

In this sample, this clone turned up a few times. The J gene is TRBJ1-5, the V gene TRBV28; maybe TRBD1 (5 bases). Germline CDR1 and CDR2: MDHEN and SYDVKM. The CDR3 runs to 14 residues. Trimming pared 1 base from V and 6 bases from J, leaving 10 bases between. The CDR3 is CASSLYGGAQPQHF. Written as DNA, the CDR3 is TGTGCCAGCAGTTTATACGGGGGAGCTCAGCCCCAGCATTTT. Supplemented by reference TRBV28 and TRBJ1-5, the full variable domain reads DVKVTQSSRYLVKRTGEKVFLECVQDMDHENMFWYRQDPGLGLRLIYFSYDVKMKEKGDIPEGYSVSREKKERFSLILESASTNQTSMYLCASSLYGGAQPQHFGDGTRLSIL.

The chain carries TRBV27 and TRBJ2-3; D remains unclear. The CDR3 extends over 12 amino acids. V lost 8 bases, J lost 6 bases, and 12 bases lay in between. The V gene's germline CDR1 is MNHEY and CDR2 SMNVEV (reference sequence). The CDR3 nucleotides read TGTGCCAGCTCCCCCGTCGGGGATACGCAGTATTTT. Residues: CASSPVGDTQYF.

This clone came up many times. This chain links TRBV4-3 with TRBJ2-3, with 7 bases lining up with TRBD1. This CDR3 is 13 amino acids long. V gave up 6 bases and J gave up 0 bases; unmatched junction bases: 0. Germline CDR1 and CDR2: LGHNA and YSLEER. The CDR3 loop is CASRGQSTDTQYF. DNA of the CDR3: TGCGCCAGCAGGGGACAGAGCACAGATACGCAGTATTTT.

This clone was detected a few times. The sample holds other DNA sequences that translate to the same CDR3. The rearrangement uses TRBV7-3 and TRBJ1-2; 8 bases agree with TRBD1. The CDR3 has 13 amino acids. The germline CDR1 and CDR2 sequences are SGHTA and FQGTGA. After removal of 5 bases from V and 8 bases from J, the junction contained 7 bases not matched to a gene. The CDR3 nucleotides read TGTGCCAGCAGCCCAGACAGGGGAAGAGGCTACACCTTC. It specifies CASSPDRGRGYTF.

This clone appeared a few times. This chain's CDR3 is CASSLQGPLYGYTF. The CDR3 region has the DNA TGTGCCAGCAGCTTGCAGGGGCCCCTCTATGGCTACACCTTC. This chain joins TRBV7-2 and TRBJ1-2; D is perhaps TRBD1 (6 bases). This CDR3 spans 14 amino acids. Looked up from germline, CDR1 is SGHTA and CDR2 is FQGNSA. Trimming took off 3 bases at V and 4 bases at J, with 12 bases between the two ends.

This clone was picked up a small number of times. The J gene is TRBJ2-5, the V gene TRBV5-1; 9 nucleotides match TRBD2. V lost 4 bases, J lost 0 bases, and 7 bases stayed unmatched. Per the germline V gene, CDR1 is SGHRS and CDR2 is YFSETQ. The CDR3 extends over 16 amino acids. The CDR3: CASSPGTSTYQETQYF. CDR3 sequence (DNA): TGCGCCAGCAGCCCTGGGACTAGCACCTACCAAGAGACCCAGTACTTC.

Ten or more counts support this clone. J is TRBJ1-4 and V is TRBV28; D uncertain. Deletions cut 3 bases from V and 6 bases from J, with 8 bases between. Germline values: CDR1 MDHEN, CDR2 SYDVKM. The CDR3 length is 13 residues. In nucleotides, the CDR3 is TGTGCCAGCAGTTTGCGCATTGATGAAAAACTGTTTTTT. Its protein is CASSLRIDEKLFF.

The CDR3 is CASSSGQGVYEQYF. As DNA, the CDR3 is TGTGCCAGCAGCTCAGGACAGGGTGTATACGAGCAGTACTTC. The genes are TRBV28 and TRBJ2-7, with 8 bases matching TRBD1. The CDR3 has 14 amino acids. Trimming cost V 6 bases and J 4 bases; bases outside gene matches: 8. From germline, CDR1 is MDHEN and CDR2 SYDVKM.

This rearrangement joins TRBV6-6 to TRBJ1-5; D is unclear. From germline, CDR1 is MNHNY and CDR2 SVGAGI (reference sequence). V lost 6 bases and J lost 9, with 15 bases in between. The length of the CDR3 is 13 residues. The CDR3 nucleotides are TGTGCCAGCAGGACGGATCAAACGGGGCCCCAGCATTTT. Translated: CASRTDQTGPQHF.

This clone was seen a few times. The chain links TRBV5-1 to TRBJ1-3; 9 bases align to TRBD1. Unmatched junction bases numbered 7, after V lost 0 bases and J lost 0 bases. CDR3 size: 18 residues. Germline loops: CDR1 SGHRS, CDR2 YFSETQ. In DNA form, the CDR3 reads TGCGCCAGCAGCTTGGCGGGGGACAGGGAAAGCTCTGGAAACACCATATATTTT. Residues: CASSLAGDRESSGNTIYF.

The chain employs TRBV7-2 and TRBJ2-7, with D maybe TRBD1 (6 bases). The CDR3 is 14 residues long. The germline V and J ends were trimmed by 1 base and 5 bases, with 12 bases remaining between them. Germline V CDR1 and CDR2: SGHTA, FQGNSA. The CDR3 protein is CASSLGGGLNEQYF. CDR3 sequence (DNA): TGTGCCAGCAGCTTAGGAGGGGGATTGAACGAGCAGTACTTC.

This chain joins TRBV27 and TRBJ2-2; D unresolved. The CDR3 extends over 15 amino acids. V lost 5 bases and J lost 4, with 14 bases in between. CDR1 is MNHEY and CDR2 is SMNVEV in the germline V gene (reference sequence). The CDR3 DNA reads TGTGCCAGCAGTAAGACGGACGGCCTCACCGGGGAGCTGTTTTTT. Amino acids: CASSKTDGLTGELFF.

In this sample, this clone turned up once. J is TRBJ1-1 and V is TRBV7-3, with D possibly matching TRBD1 (5 bases). The CDR3 runs 13 residues. CDR1 and CDR2 from the germline V gene are SGHTA and FQGTGA. The V gene lost 1 base and the J gene lost 10 bases, with 13 bases spanning the gap. CDR3 region: CASSLSSRARAFF. CDR3 DNA: TGTGCCAGCAGCTTAAGTAGCAGGGCAAGAGCTTTCTTT.

This chain connects TRBV11-3 to TRBJ2-1, with 8 nucleotides matching TRBD1. This CDR3 has 15 residues. Germline V gives CDR1 SGHNT, CDR2 YENEEA. Germline trimming cut 3 bases from V and 2 bases from J; bases unmatched to any gene: 3. In DNA, the CDR3 is TGTGCCAGCAGCTTCGGACAGGGAACCTACAATGAGCAGTTCTTC. Protein product: CASSFGQGTYNEQFF.

The chain links TRBV19 to TRBJ2-5; 8 nucleotides align to TRBD2. The V gene end was trimmed by 5 bases and the J gene end by 7 bases; junction bases not matched to a gene: 9. The germline V gene has CDR1 LNHDA and CDR2 SQIVND (reference sequence). The CDR3 runs 14 residues. This CDR3 is CASSSGGSVGTQYF. The DNA of the CDR3 is TGTGCCAGTAGTTCGGGAGGGTCAGTTGGGACCCAGTACTTC.